This TCR beta chain was profiled in a study of OX40 agonist ivuxolimab in advanced cancers. Sequenced by immunoSEQ multiplex PCR; TCRdb stores in-frame clones only, minus some. The data contain around 80,000 clones, 82% of them singletons. CDR1 SGHRS and CDR2 YFSETQ come from the germline V gene. Trimming took 2 bases from V and 4 from J; bases not matched to a gene: 5. The CDR3 spans 14 residues. The chain has TRBV5-1 and TRBJ1-1; 7 bases are a match to TRBD1. This clonotype originated in an adult with an advanced solid tumor such as melanoma, head and neck, liver or kidney cancer. Specimen: CD4+ or CD8+ T cells sorted from blood, collected in a trial of the OX40 agonist ivuxolimab. The CDR3 DNA follows: TGCGCCAGCAGCTTACAGGGGAGTGGCACTGAAGCTTTCTTT. Translation: CASSLQGSGTEAFF.